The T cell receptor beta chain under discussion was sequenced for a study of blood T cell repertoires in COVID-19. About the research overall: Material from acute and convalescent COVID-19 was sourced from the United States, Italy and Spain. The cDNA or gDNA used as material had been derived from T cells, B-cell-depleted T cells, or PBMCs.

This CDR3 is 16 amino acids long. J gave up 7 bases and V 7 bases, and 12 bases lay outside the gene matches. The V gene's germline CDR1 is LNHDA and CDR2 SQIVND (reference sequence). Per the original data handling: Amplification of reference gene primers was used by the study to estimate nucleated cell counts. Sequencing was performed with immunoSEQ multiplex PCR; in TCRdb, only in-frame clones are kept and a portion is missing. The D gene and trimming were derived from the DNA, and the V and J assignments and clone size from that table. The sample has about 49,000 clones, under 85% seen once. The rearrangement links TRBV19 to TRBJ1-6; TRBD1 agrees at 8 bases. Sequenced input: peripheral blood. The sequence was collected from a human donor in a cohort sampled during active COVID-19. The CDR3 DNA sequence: TGTGCCAGTAACATGGCAGGGGGCATCGGAAATTCACCCCTCCACTTT. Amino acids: CASNMAGGIGNSPLHF.